Presented here are 22 T cell receptor beta chains from one specimen sequenced in a study of brain T cells in children with intractable seizures. Profiled with immunoSEQ multiplex PCR; TCRdb holds only in-frame clones, not every one. The sample lists about 340,000 clones, more than 85% occurring once. Specified time point: blood from clinic visit 5 months post-surgery; TSC patient then seizure free. The sample here was peripheral blood, taken about 5 months after surgery. The receptors stem from a boy under two years old with tuberous sclerosis and intractable seizures.

The gene calls are TRBV9 and TRBJ2-2, with D hard to call. Trimming shortened V by 3 bases and J by 2 bases, and 5 bases separated the two germline ends. This CDR3 has 13 residues. CDR1 is SGDLS, CDR2 YYNGEE, per germline. The CDR3, as DNA: TGTGCCAGCAGCGCAGTTAACACCGGGGAGCTGTTTTTT. This translates into CASSAVNTGELFF.

The chain uses TRBV19 and TRBJ1-1; TRBD1 might be the D (5 bases). The V gene's germline CDR1 is LNHDA and CDR2 SQIVND (reference sequence). Trimming shortened V by 5 bases and J by 10 bases, and 14 bases separated the two germline ends. The CDR3 has 12 amino acids. CDR3 DNA: TGTGCCAGTAGTCCGCTGGGGGGGACAGCTTTCTTT. It encodes CASSPLGGTAFF. The full variable domain, in which reference TRBV19 and TRBJ1-1 provide the parts outside the CDR3, is DGGITQSPKYLFRKEGQNVTLSCEQNLNHDAMYWYRQDPGQGLRLIYYSQIVNDFQKGDIAEGYSVSREKKESFPLTVTSAQKNPTAFYLCASSPLGGTAFFGQGTRLTVV.

The chain joins TRBV7-9 to TRBJ2-1, with 7 bases lining up with TRBD2. The germline gives CDR1 SEHNR, CDR2 FQNEAQ (reference sequence). The CDR3 sequence is 16 residues long. Losses at the gene ends were 4 bases for V and 7 bases for J; bases not matched to a gene: 13. The CDR3 nucleotides are TGTGCCAGCAGCTCCGCCTCGAGCGGGATCTTGAATGAGCAGTTCTTC. It is translated as CASSSASSGILNEQFF.

This clone was seen just once. The chain is built from TRBV19 and TRBJ1-2, with 9 bases lining up with TRBD1. The CDR3 is made up of 13 amino acids. J was trimmed by 8 bases and V by 3 bases; bases with no gene match: 4. Per germline, CDR1 LNHDA and CDR2 SQIVND (reference sequence). The CDR3, as DNA: TGTGCCAGTAGTATCGGGACAGGGAACGGCTACACCTTC. Protein product: CASSIGTGNGYTF.

This chain links TRBV7-6 with TRBJ2-5; TRBD2 matches 11 bases. CDR1 SGHVS and CDR2 FNYEAQ come from the germline V gene. This CDR3 comprises 16 residues. Trimming at V came to 1 base and at J to 5 bases, leaving 6 bases not matched to a gene. The CDR3 DNA reads TGTGCCAGCAGCTTAGGACTCGGGACTAGCGGTGAGACCCAGTACTTC. As protein: CASSLGLGTSGETQYF.

In this sample, this clone turned up once. The rearrangement joins TRBV5-4 to TRBJ1-2, with 9 bases lining up with TRBD1. The CDR3 is 18 amino acids. From germline, CDR1 is SGHNT and CDR2 YYREEE (reference sequence). J gave up 3 bases and V 2 bases, and 14 bases lay outside the gene matches. DNA of the CDR3: TGTGCCAGCAGCTTTGGGGAGGGGACAGGGATATATGACTATGGCTACACCTTC. As protein: CASSFGEGTGIYDYGYTF. The full variable domain, with the rest looked up from reference TRBV5-4 and TRBJ1-2, is ETGVTQSPTHLIKTRGQQVTLRCSSQSGHNTVSWYQQALGQGPQFIFQYYREEENGRGNFPPRFSGLQFPNYSSELNVNALELDDSALYLCASSFGEGTGIYDYGYTFGSGTRLTVV.

On this clone: The sample holds other DNA sequences that translate to the same CDR3. This sequence joins TRBV9 and TRBJ1-6, with 7 positions matching TRBD1. Germline trimming cut 2 bases from V and 9 bases from J; bases unmatched to any gene: 5. The length of the CDR3 is 14 residues. The germline V gene encodes CDR1 SGDLS and CDR2 YYNGEE. CDR3 sequence (DNA): TGTGCCAGCAGCGTTGAGGGGGCGGGTTCACCCCTCCACTTT. Translation gives CASSVEGAGSPLHF.

This rearrangement joins TRBV6-6 to TRBJ1-2, with D uncertain. V was pared by 5 bases and J by 4 bases, with 11 bases between. Germline V gene sequence: CDR1 MNHNY, CDR2 SVGAGI (reference sequence). This CDR3 region has 13 residues. The CDR3 region is CASSPPDRYGYTF. As DNA, the CDR3 is TGTGCCAGCAGTCCTCCCGATCGCTATGGCTACACCTTC.

This chain's CDR3 is CASSLLAGVLAEQYF. The CDR3 DNA reads as TGTGCCAGCAGTTTGCTAGCGGGAGTACTTGCCGAGCAGTACTTC. This chain links TRBV28 with TRBJ2-7; 10 bases agree with TRBD2. The CDR3 sequence is 15 residues long. Looked up from germline, CDR1 is MDHEN and CDR2 is SYDVKM. The junction had 8 bases not matched to a gene; V was cut back by 3 bases and J by 6 bases.

This clone was picked up one time. The chain links TRBV5-4 to TRBJ1-1; TRBD1 aligns across 7 bases. CDR1 and CDR2 from the germline V gene are SGHNT and YYREEE (reference sequence). This CDR3 spans 15 amino acids. The V gene end was trimmed by 0 bases and the J gene end by 1 base; junction bases not matched to a gene: 3. CDR3 region: CASSLVSGGNTEAFF. CDR3 sequence (DNA): TGTGCCAGCAGCTTGGTGTCAGGGGGGAACACTGAAGCTTTCTTT.

The V gene is TRBV7-8, the J gene TRBJ1-2; no definite D call. V shed 3 bases and J shed 0 bases, with 11 bases lying between them. CDR1 and CDR2 from the germline V gene are SGHVS and FQNEAQ. This CDR3 spans 15 amino acids. The CDR3 DNA sequence: TGTGCCAGCAGCTTGAACAGTGGAGCTAACTATGGCTACACCTTC. This gives the protein CASSLNSGANYGYTF.

The chain combines TRBV18 with TRBJ1-1; D gene uncertain. CDR1 is KGHSH and CDR2 is LQKENI in the germline V gene. V lost 4 bases, J lost 1 base, and 13 bases lay in between. The CDR3 runs 15 residues. The CDR3: CASSQAEATNTEAFF. CDR3 in DNA: TGTGCCAGCTCACAGGCAGAGGCTACGAACACTGAAGCTTTCTTT.

The chain has TRBV7-9 and TRBJ2-1; maybe TRBD1 (6 bases). The V end was cut by 2 bases, the J end by 10 bases, with 9 bases between. Looked up from germline, CDR1 is SEHNR and CDR2 is FQNEAQ (reference sequence). The CDR3 runs to 12 residues. CDR3 sequence (DNA): TGTGCCAGCAGCTTATCAGGGGAAGAGCAGTTCTTC. Residues: CASSLSGEEQFF.

The rearrangement joins TRBV19 to TRBJ1-1, with D possibly matching TRBD1 (5 bases). This CDR3 spans 15 amino acids. V gave up 6 bases and J gave up 6 bases, with 20 bases separating them. The germline V gene has CDR1 LNHDA and CDR2 SQIVND (reference sequence). CDR3 protein: CASSVGGGVIAEAFF. CDR3 nucleotide sequence: TGTGCCAGTAGCGTGGGAGGAGGGGTGATCGCTGAAGCTTTCTTT.

The chain uses TRBV5-1 and TRBJ2-2, with 12 nucleotides matching TRBD2. CDR1 is SGHRS and CDR2 is YFSETQ in the germline V gene. The CDR3 has 16 amino acids. V was clipped by 1 base and J by 4 bases; unmatched bases: 2. In nucleotides, the CDR3 is TGCGCCAGCAGCTTGCCTAGCGGGAGGGCCACCGGGGAGCTGTTTTTT. Translated, it gives CASSLPSGRATGELFF.

The chain carries TRBV5-4 and TRBJ2-4; D unclear. Germline CDR1 SGHNT, CDR2 YYREEE (reference sequence). The CDR3 spans 17 residues. With 4 bases removed from V and 1 base from J, the gap between germline ends came to 18 bases. The CDR3 region is CASSEGSISAAKNIQYF. The CDR3, as DNA: TGTGCCAGCAGCGAAGGGTCCATTTCAGCCGCCAAAAACATTCAGTACTTC.

The CDR3 nucleotides read TGTGCCAGCGTTAGCGGTAGCATAGCGGGTAGGCAGTTCTTC. Translating it yields CASVSGSIAGRQFF. This chain uses TRBV28 with TRBJ2-1, with 7 positions matching TRBD2. Per the germline V gene, CDR1 is MDHEN and CDR2 is SYDVKM. After removal of 8 bases from V and 12 bases from J, the junction contained 16 bases not matched to a gene. The CDR3 runs to 14 residues.

J is TRBJ2-7 and V is TRBV18; D not resolved. Germline V lookup: CDR1 KGHSH, CDR2 LQKENI. The V and J ends lost 3 bases and 5 bases respectively, with 8 bases between them. This CDR3 spans 12 amino acids. CDR3 coding DNA: TGTGCCAGCTCACCGGTGGAGCACGAGCAGTACTTC. This encodes CASSPVEHEQYF.

J is TRBJ1-3 and V is TRBV6-5, with TRBD1 as a possible D gene (5 bases). This CDR3 is built from 13 residues. The germline V gene encodes CDR1 MNHEY and CDR2 SVGAGI. The V and J ends lost 4 bases and 2 bases respectively, with 6 bases between them. CDR3 protein: CASSSDTGNTIYF. In DNA form, the CDR3 reads TGTGCCAGCAGTTCGGACACTGGAAACACCATATATTTT.

The chain carries TRBV28 and TRBJ2-7; 7 positions agree with TRBD1. The CDR3 has 13 residues. V lost 5 bases, J lost 3 bases, and 4 bases stayed unmatched. Germline-derived CDR1 and CDR2 are MDHEN and SYDVKM. The CDR3 reads CASSPGQLYEQYF. The CDR3 nucleotides are TGTGCCAGCAGTCCGGGACAGCTCTACGAGCAGTACTTC.

The chain combines TRBV6-5 with TRBJ2-3, with 8 bases identical to TRBD2. J lost 2 bases, V lost 7 bases, and 8 bases had no gene match. The germline CDR1 and CDR2 sequences are MNHEY and SVGAGI. CDR3 length: 15 amino acids. The CDR3 loop is CASIRLAGSTDTQYF. The CDR3 region has the DNA TGTGCCAGCATACGTTTAGCGGGGTCCACAGATACGCAGTATTTT.

This chain links TRBV7-9 with TRBJ1-1, with TRBD1 identical over 9 bases. Germline CDR1 reads SEHNR; CDR2 reads FQNEAQ (reference sequence). Trimming removed 4 bases from V and 5 bases from J; junction bases left unmatched: 14. The CDR3 length is 17 residues. The CDR3 spells CASSSRDPDRGETEAFF. The CDR3 DNA sequence: TGTGCCAGCAGCTCACGGGATCCGGACAGGGGCGAAACTGAAGCTTTCTTT.